A selection of T cell receptor beta chains follows, all from one sample in a study of blood T cell repertoires in COVID-19. Here immunoSEQ multiplex PCR was the method, and the copy in TCRdb shows in-frame clones only, minus some. Among more than 300,000 clones, 85% to 90% were seen once, and the ten largest hold about 6%. Sequencing input: peripheral blood. The receptors here all came from a woman aged 45-65 years with COVID-19, enrolled during active disease. CDR3s include the opening cysteine and the closing phenylalanine or tryptophan. A D gene is named only where the DNA matches it firmly. Size is omitted from some rows. Given values are once, few, many or a class for expanded clones.

TRBV2	.	.	TRBJ2-1	CASSFGTRNEQFF	TGTGCCAGCAGTTTCGGGACTCGAAATGAGCAGTTCTTC
TRBV6-5	.	.	TRBJ2-3	CASSYISTAKRDAQYF	TGTGCCAGCAGTTACATCTCGACAGCAAAAAGAGATGCGCAGTATTTT
TRBV2	.	.	TRBJ1-1	CASSGPGGENTEAFF	TGTGCCAGCAGTGGACCGGGGGGAGAAAACACTGAAGCTTTCTTT
TRBV5-4	.	TRBD2	TRBJ2-3	CASSVGLAGSTDTQYF	TGTGCCAGCAGCGTCGGACTAGCGGGAAGCACAGATACGCAGTATTTT
TRBV27	.	TRBD2	TRBJ2-3	CASSFLALGLALSRDTQYF	TGTGCCAGCAGTTTCCTTGCATTGGGACTAGCGCTTTCACGGGATACGCAGTATTTT
TRBV6-4	.	.	TRBJ1-1	CASRGEGTEAFF	TGTGCCAGCAGGGGGGAGGGCACTGAAGCTTTCTTT
TRBV7-7	.	.	TRBJ1-3	CAVTGLGNTIYF	TGTGCTGTCACAGGGCTCGGAAACACCATATATTTT
TRBV6-5	.	.	TRBJ2-1	CASSPGGGYEQFF	TGTGCCAGCAGCCCCGGAGGGGGCTATGAGCAGTTCTTC
TRBV13	once	.	TRBJ1-2	CASSLGTAIYGYTF	TGTGCCAGCAGCTTAGGAACAGCCATCTATGGCTACACCTTC
TRBV4-1	once	.	TRBJ2-7	CASSQDRPSSYEQYF	TGCGCCAGCAGCCAAGACCGTCCTAGCTCCTACGAGCAGTACTTC
TRBV3-1/TRBV3-2	few	.	TRBJ1-3	CASSPGAGGSGNTIYF	TGTGCCAGCAGCCCAGGAGCCGGAGGCTCTGGAAACACCATATATTTT
TRBV5-1	.	TRBD1	TRBJ2-7	CASSWRLGQSSYEQYF	TGCGCCAGCAGCTGGAGGTTGGGACAGAGCTCCTACGAGCAGTACTTC
TRBV4-1	.	TRBD2	TRBJ2-1	CASSQQVSGRARDEQFF	TGCGCCAGCAGCCAGCAGGTTAGCGGGAGGGCCCGAGATGAGCAGTTCTTC
TRBV30	.	TRBD1	TRBJ2-2	CAWSGGQGNTGELFF	TGTGCCTGGAGTGGAGGACAGGGTAACACCGGGGAGCTGTTTTTT
TRBV5-1	.	.	TRBJ2-2	CASSSQGSTGELFF	TGCGCCAGCAGCTCACAGGGAAGCACCGGGGAGCTGTTTTTT
TRBV5-1	.	.	TRBJ1-1	CASSTLQGRIEAFF	TGCGCCAGCAGCACCTTACAGGGAAGGATTGAAGCTTTCTTT
TRBV5-8	once	.	TRBJ1-3	CASSLEDRYSGNTIYF	TGTGCCAGCAGCTTGGAGGACAGATACTCTGGAAACACCATATATTTT
TRBV5-1	.	TRBD1	TRBJ1-1	CASSGTGVDTEAFF	TGCGCCAGCAGCGGTACAGGGGTCGACACTGAAGCTTTCTTT
TRBV19	.	TRBD2	TRBJ2-3	CASSPPGLGSTDTQYF	TGTGCCAGTAGTCCACCGGGACTAGGATCTACAGATACGCAGTATTTT
TRBV5-1	.	.	TRBJ2-1	CASSLLAQGPYNEQFF	TGCGCCAGCAGCTTGCTAGCACAGGGACCCTACAATGAGCAGTTCTTC
TRBV7-3	medium-sized	.	TRBJ2-1	CASSPQTASNEQFF	TGTGCCAGCAGCCCCCAGACAGCTAGCAATGAGCAGTTCTTC
TRBV19	.	TRBD2	TRBJ2-3	CASCSGRATSDTQYF	TGTGCCAGTTGTAGCGGGAGGGCCACGTCAGATACGCAGTATTTT
TRBV18	.	TRBD1	TRBJ2-7	CASSLFPGTGTYEQYF	TGTGCCAGCTCACTGTTCCCCGGGACAGGCACCTACGAGCAGTACTTC
TRBV5-4	.	TRBD2	TRBJ2-7	CASSLGLAGDEQYF	TGTGCCAGCAGCTTGGGGCTAGCGGGAGACGAGCAGTACTTC
TRBV14	.	TRBD1	TRBJ2-7	CASSPIPLGGGYEQYF	TGTGCCAGCAGCCCCATCCCGTTAGGGGGCGGCTACGAGCAGTACTTC
TRBV7-9	.	.	TRBJ2-7	CASSPPQEQYF	TGTGCCAGCAGCCCCCCCCAGGAGCAGTACTTC
TRBV7-2	few	TRBD2	TRBJ2-7	CASSLARRAGEEYF	TGTGCCAGCAGCTTAGCGAGGAGGGCGGGAGAGGAGTACTTC
TRBV7-8	.	.	TRBJ1-2	CASSLVVDPRYGYTF	TGTGCCAGCAGCTTAGTAGTAGATCCACGCTATGGCTACACCTTC
TRBV4-1	many	TRBD1	TRBJ2-7	CASSRYRDRSDEQYF	TGCGCCAGCAGCCGGTACCGGGACAGGTCTGACGAGCAGTACTTC
TRBV6-2/TRBV6-3	.	.	TRBJ2-1	CASSYSKGGNEQFF	TGTGCCAGCAGTTACTCAAAAGGGGGCAATGAGCAGTTCTTC
TRBV5-1	once	TRBD1	TRBJ1-1	CASSTGTGWSEAFF	TGCGCCAGCAGCACCGGGACAGGGTGGTCTGAAGCTTTCTTT
TRBV27	.	.	TRBJ1-2	CASSGPGHSYGYTF	TGTGCCAGCAGTGGCCCAGGCCACTCCTATGGCTACACCTTC
TRBV7-2	.	.	TRBJ1-2	CASSLPTETYGYTF	TGTGCCAGCAGCTTACCGACAGAGACCTATGGCTACACCTTC
TRBV5-1	.	TRBD2	TRBJ2-5	CASSLGGTSRSQETQYF	TGCGCCAGCAGCTTGGGGGGGACTAGCCGTTCCCAAGAGACCCAGTACTTC
TRBV6-6	.	.	TRBJ2-2	CASTSTTGYTGELFF	TGTGCCAGCACCAGTACTACAGGGTATACCGGGGAGCTGTTTTTT
TRBV5-6	.	TRBD1	TRBJ1-2	CASSLVDRGYYGYTF	TGTGCCAGCAGCTTGGTGGACAGGGGATACTATGGCTACACCTTC
TRBV24-1	.	.	TRBJ2-2	CATRGAAGELFF	TGTGCCACCAGGGGGGCGGCCGGGGAGCTGTTTTTT
TRBV4-1	.	TRBD1	TRBJ2-7	CASSHIPGQGHYEQYF	TGCGCCAGCAGCCATATCCCGGGACAGGGCCACTACGAGCAGTACTTC
TRBV7-3	.	.	TRBJ2-1	CASSLTPSANEQFF	TGTGCCAGCAGCTTAACTCCTAGCGCGAATGAGCAGTTCTTC
TRBV10-1	.	TRBD2	TRBJ2-3	CASLTDPKREQRDTQYF	TGCGCCAGTCTAACTGACCCCAAGCGGGAGCAACGAGATACGCAGTATTTT
TRBV5-1	few	.	TRBJ2-5	CASAPSEVETQYF	TGCGCCAGCGCCCCCTCGGAGGTAGAGACCCAGTACTTC
TRBV7-8	.	TRBD1	TRBJ1-1	CASSSRDRLSTEAFF	TGTGCCAGCAGCTCCCGGGACAGGCTGAGCACTGAAGCTTTCTTT
TRBV19	.	TRBD2	TRBJ2-1	CASSIVGAGGYNEQFF	TGTGCCAGTAGTATAGTAGGAGCGGGGGGTTACAATGAGCAGTTCTTC
TRBV7-6	.	TRBD2	TRBJ2-7	CASSLVGGRVEQYF	TGTGCCAGCAGCTTAGTCGGCGGGAGGGTCGAGCAGTACTTC
TRBV7-2	.	.	TRBJ2-3	CASSFYDRTDTQYF	TGTGCCAGCAGCTTCTACGACAGGACAGATACGCAGTATTTT